These T cell receptor beta chains were read from a single sample in a study of cytomegalovirus exposure and HLA in healthy donors. The assay was immunoSEQ multiplex PCR, and TCRdb's table has in-frame clones only and misses some. The table shows 65,000 to 85,000 clones, with about three quarters occurring only once. The source material was PBMCs. The origin of the receptors is a male donor in good health and CMV-seropositive. Both conserved end residues are part of each CDR3. D genes are given only for firm matches. The listing skips clone size in some rows; elsewhere it reads once, few, many or a size class.

V gene	J gene	clone size	D gene	CDR3 DNA	CDR3 protein
TRBV30	TRBJ2-7	.	.	TGTGCCTGGGGCCGAACGTACGAGCAGTACTTC	CAWGRTYEQYF
TRBV28	TRBJ2-7	.	TRBD1	TGTGCCAGCAGCCCCACCGGACAGGGCTCCTACGAGCAGTACTTC	CASSPTGQGSYEQYF
TRBV6-1	TRBJ1-2	once	.	TGTGCCAGCAACAGCGGGGATCCGGGAAACTATGGCTACACCTTC	CASNSGDPGNYGYTF
TRBV19	TRBJ2-3	few	.	TGTGCCAGTAGTAGAGTTGGGCCACCCACAGATACGCAGTATTTT	CASSRVGPPTDTQYF
TRBV21-1	TRBJ1-1	.	.	TGTGCCAGCAGCAAAGTGCAGGGGTACACTGAAGCTTTCTTT	CASSKVQGYTEAFF
TRBV9	TRBJ2-1	.	TRBD2	TGTGCCAGCAGCGTTGCGGGGGGGGGTTACAATGAGCAGTTCTTC	CASSVAGGGYNEQFF
TRBV18	TRBJ2-6	.	.	TGTGCCAGCCTCCAGGGCGGGGCCAACGTCCTGACTTTC	CASLQGGANVLTF
TRBV19	TRBJ1-6	.	.	TGTGCCAGTAGTACCCGGGGTCCACCCCTCCACTTT	CASSTRGPPLHF
TRBV7-6	TRBJ1-2	.	.	TGTGCCAGCAGCTTATTATATGGCTACACCTTC	CASSLLYGYTF
TRBV7-6	TRBJ2-3	.	TRBD2	TGTGCCAGCAGCAGAGGGACTAGCGCAGATACGCAGTATTTT	CASSRGTSADTQYF
TRBV5-4	TRBJ1-2	.	.	TGTGCCAGCAGCTTGGGAAAGACAGTAAGCTCTAACTATGGCTACACCTTC	CASSLGKTVSSNYGYTF
TRBV5-1	TRBJ1-4	few	.	TGCGCCAGCAGCAAAACAGGGTCGGAGGAAAAACTGTTTTTT	CASSKTGSEEKLFF
TRBV6-6	TRBJ1-5	.	.	TGTGCCAGCAGTTCCATGGGCCGGACAAATCAGCCCCAGCATTTT	CASSSMGRTNQPQHF
TRBV6-6	TRBJ2-7	once	TRBD1	TGTGCCAGCAGTCGGGACAGGCTATCCGAGCAGTACTTC	CASSRDRLSEQYF
TRBV11-1	TRBJ2-1	.	TRBD1	TGTGCCAGCAGCCCACAGGGGGGTTACAATGAGCAGTTCTTC	CASSPQGGYNEQFF
TRBV2	TRBJ2-3	.	.	TGTGCCAGCAACTCAGCGAGTGGGAGGGATACGCAGTATTTT	CASNSASGRDTQYF
TRBV7-8	TRBJ1-1	.	TRBD1	TGTGCCAGCAGCTTATCGGACAGGGGGAACACTGAAGCTTTCTTT	CASSLSDRGNTEAFF
TRBV18	TRBJ1-4	.	TRBD1	TGTGCCAGCTCACCGGGACAGGGTAATGAAAAACTGTTTTTT	CASSPGQGNEKLFF
TRBV5-1	TRBJ2-2	.	TRBD2	TGCGCCAGCAGCTTGGCTAGCGGGAGTAACACCGGGGAGCTGTTTTTT	CASSLASGSNTGELFF
TRBV5-1	TRBJ1-1	.	.	TGCGCCAGCAGCTTGTATCCCGGGGAGGACACTGAAGCTTTCTTT	CASSLYPGEDTEAFF
TRBV7-8	TRBJ1-5	.	.	TGTGCCAGCAGCGTACGGGGGGCTCCCAATCAGCCCCAGCATTTT	CASSVRGAPNQPQHF
TRBV7-3	TRBJ2-7	.	TRBD1	TGTGCCAGCAGCTCGGGACAGGGCGGCTCCTACGAGCAGTACTTC	CASSSGQGGSYEQYF
TRBV21-1	TRBJ2-7	once	.	TGTGCCAGCAGTGGGGACAGGGACGAGCAGTACTTC	CASSGDRDEQYF
TRBV7-6	TRBJ1-5	.	TRBD1	TGTGCCAGCAGCTTAGGGACAGGGGGCGCCTCAAGCAATCAGCCCCAGCATTTT	CASSLGTGGASSNQPQHF
TRBV28	TRBJ2-7	.	.	TGTGCCAGCAGTGTCACCGGGTACGAGCAGTACTTC	CASSVTGYEQYF
TRBV7-8	TRBJ2-1	few	.	TGTGCCAGCAGCTTATCAGGGGGAGGCAATGAGCAGTTCTTC	CASSLSGGGNEQFF
TRBV15	TRBJ1-2	.	.	TGTGCCACCAGCAGAGATCTGAGGGCTGGCTACACCTTC	CATSRDLRAGYTF
TRBV7-2	TRBJ2-7	.	.	TGTGCCAGCAGCCGACGGACAGCGCGCCCAACCTACGAGCAGTACTTC	CASSRRTARPTYEQYF
TRBV30	TRBJ1-3	.	.	TGTGCCTGGCACCCCGCGGCAATCTCTGGAAACACCATATATTTT	CAWHPAAISGNTIYF
TRBV11-3	TRBJ2-2	.	.	TGTGCCAGCAGCTTACAGGGTATGAACGGGGAGCTGTTTTTT	CASSLQGMNGELFF
TRBV27	TRBJ2-4	few	TRBD2	TGTGCCAGCACTACTAGCGGGCTAGCCAAAAACATTCAGTACTTC	CASTTSGLAKNIQYF
TRBV19	TRBJ2-7	.	.	TGTGCCAGTGGCACCTACGAGCAGTACTTC	CASGTYEQYF
TRBV28	TRBJ1-4	.	.	TGTGCCAGCAGTTCCGGGGAGGGATGGGGTGAAAAACTGTTTTTT	CASSSGEGWGEKLFF
TRBV15	TRBJ2-2	once	.	TGTGCCACCAGCAGAGGGGGGCAGACCGGGGAGCTGTTTTTT	CATSRGGQTGELFF
TRBV7-2	TRBJ1-6	once	.	TGTGCCAGCAGCTTAGCGGCGGGGCAAGGCTTCGGGAATTCACCCCTCCACTTT	CASSLAAGQGFGNSPLHF
TRBV5-1	TRBJ2-3	.	TRBD2	TGCGCCAGCAGCCCCGTCCCGGGACTAGCAGATACGCAGTATTTT	CASSPVPGLADTQYF
TRBV30	TRBJ1-6	few	.	TGTGCCTGGGGGCGGAATAGACAGGATAAGGTGAATTCACCCCTCCACTTT	CAWGRNRQDKVNSPLHF